One sample yielded the 4 T cell receptor beta chains listed below, sequenced in a study of beta chain features in type 1 diabetes. Since all of the isolated RNA was reverse transcribed, expressed TCRB transcripts were what got sequenced. Assay: immunoSEQ multiplex PCR; the TCRdb copy retains only in-frame clones and omits some. The repertoire holds approximately 400,000 clones, with more than 13% as singletons. Sequences were obtained from naive CD4+ T cells from blood. These TCRs come from a woman under 30 in good health.

This clone was observed a few times. The V call is TRBV5-4, the J call TRBJ2-1; 8 nucleotides line up with TRBD2. The CDR3 totals 16 residues. V trimming: 4 bases; J trimming: 4 bases; junction bases outside the gene matches: 10. CDR1 is SGHNT, CDR2 YYREEE, per germline (reference sequence). The CDR3 DNA reads TGTGCCAGCAGCGGACTGGTAGCGGGAAGGTACAATGAGCAGTTCTTC. This gives the protein CASSGLVAGRYNEQFF.

In its sample, this clone was seen a few times. Here the CDR3 DNA reads TGTGCCAGCAGCCCTGAGGGAGGGCAGTACTTC. Amino acid sequence: CASSPEGGQYF. V is TRBV7-9 and J is TRBJ2-7, with D perhaps matching TRBD2 (6 bases). From germline, CDR1 is SEHNR and CDR2 FQNEAQ (reference sequence). The V end was cut by 5 bases, the J end by 9 bases, with 11 bases between. CDR3 length equals 11 residues.

This clone was recorded a few times. This chain connects TRBV30 to TRBJ2-3; TRBD2 aligns across 13 bases. CDR1 GTSNPN and CDR2 SVGIG come from the germline V gene (reference sequence). Germline trimming cut 8 bases from V and 6 bases from J; bases unmatched to any gene: 14. This CDR3 is 16 amino acids long. The CDR3 loop is CAAAFGTSGTGDTQYF. The CDR3 DNA sequence: TGTGCCGCCGCATTCGGGACTAGCGGGACCGGGGATACGCAGTATTTT.

The chain joins TRBV25-1 to TRBJ1-2; no clear D gene. This CDR3 has 14 amino acids. The germline gives CDR1 MGHDK, CDR2 SYGVNS. Trimming stripped 1 base from V and 8 bases from J, with 14 bases between. CDR3 coding DNA: TGTGCCAGCAGTGAATGGTGGGAGGGCCCGGGCTACACCTTC. It encodes CASSEWWEGPGYTF.